The present entry profiles one TCR beta chain with its context. What it recognizes is unknown. The sample belongs to a study of cytomegalovirus exposure and HLA in healthy donors. Study context: The same platform was used for the roughly 120 validation repertoires as for the approximately 630 first-cohort repertoires, as reported in a later analysis.

The table came from immunoSEQ multiplex PCR; TCRdb's copy has only in-frame clones and leaves some out. In the table there are 70,000 to 95,000 clones, 93% of which are singletons. Study-wide results and limits: The authors enumerated roughly 160 TCR beta chains as linked to cytomegalovirus.

The V segment lost 6 bases and the J segment 2 bases; nucleotides outside the gene matches: 3. CDR1 is KGHSH, CDR2 LQKENI, per germline. This CDR3 has 13 amino acids. The J gene is TRBJ2-5, the V gene TRBV18, with 7 bases lining up with TRBD1. The sequenced sample consisted of PBMCs. This receptor was identified in a woman in her 30s in good health and CMV-seronegative. This CDR3 reads CASSHRGQETQYF. The CDR3 bases are TGTGCCAGCTCTCACAGGGGACAAGAGACCCAGTACTTC.